This T cell receptor (beta chain) was identified in a study of OX40 agonist ivuxolimab in advanced cancers. V lost 8 bases, J lost 4 bases, and 13 bases stayed unmatched. This CDR3 comprises 16 residues. Germline V lookup: CDR1 SEHNR, CDR2 FQNEAQ (reference sequence). Generated by immunoSEQ multiplex PCR, the TCRdb table keeps only in-frame clones and is missing some. Of about 13,000 clones listed, over 80% are singletons. V gene TRBV7-9 combines with J gene TRBJ2-3; TRBD2 matches at 9 bases. The receptor comes from an adult with an advanced solid tumor such as melanoma, head and neck, liver or kidney cancer. The sequences come from CD4+ or CD8+ T cells sorted from blood, collected in a trial of the OX40 agonist ivuxolimab. CDR3 residues: CASGRLAAIGADTQYF. DNA of the CDR3: TGTGCCAGCGGGCGACTAGCGGCAATCGGTGCAGATACGCAGTATTTT.